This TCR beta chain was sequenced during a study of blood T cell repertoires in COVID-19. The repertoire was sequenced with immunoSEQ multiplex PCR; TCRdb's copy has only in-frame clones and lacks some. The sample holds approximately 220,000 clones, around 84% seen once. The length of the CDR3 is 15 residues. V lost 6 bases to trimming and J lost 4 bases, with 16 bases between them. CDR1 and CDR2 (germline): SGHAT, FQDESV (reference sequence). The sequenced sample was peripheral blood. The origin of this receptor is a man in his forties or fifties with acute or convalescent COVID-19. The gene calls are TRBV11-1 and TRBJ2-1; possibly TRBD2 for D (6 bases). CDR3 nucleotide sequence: TGTGCCAGCAGACCAGCGGGCGGAAATTACAATGAGCAGTTCTTC. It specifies CASRPAGGNYNEQFF.